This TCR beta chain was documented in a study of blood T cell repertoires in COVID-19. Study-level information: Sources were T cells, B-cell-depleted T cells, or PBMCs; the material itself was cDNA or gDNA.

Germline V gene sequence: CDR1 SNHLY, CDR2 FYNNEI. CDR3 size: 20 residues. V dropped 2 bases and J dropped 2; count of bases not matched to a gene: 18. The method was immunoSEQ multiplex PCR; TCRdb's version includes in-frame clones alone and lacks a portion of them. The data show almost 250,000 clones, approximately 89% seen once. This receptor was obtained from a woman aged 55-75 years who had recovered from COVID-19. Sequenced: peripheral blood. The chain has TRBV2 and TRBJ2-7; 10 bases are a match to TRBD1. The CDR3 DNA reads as TGTGCCAGCAGTGAACCGACAGGGGGCGCCGGGACGGGCCCCACCTACGAGCAGTACTTC. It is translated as CASSEPTGGAGTGPTYEQYF.